A single sample is the source of the 21 T cell receptor beta chains below, sequenced in a study of cytomegalovirus exposure and HLA in healthy donors. The PCR used 60 Vbeta and 13 Jbeta primers. TCRdb keeps only in-frame clones here, not all; method: immunoSEQ multiplex PCR. The profile shows about 190,000 clones, 60% to 85% of them singletons. The specimen sequenced was PBMCs. Receptors originate from a woman aged 18 to 35 in good health and CMV-seronegative.

The J gene is TRBJ1-2, the V gene TRBV28; no reliable D call. Trimming removed 6 bases at V and 5 bases at J, with 16 bases between. CDR1 is MDHEN, CDR2 SYDVKM, per germline. This CDR3 spans 14 amino acids. DNA of the CDR3: TGTGCCAGCAGCCTCCAACGGGAAGGGTATGGCTACACCTTC. It encodes CASSLQREGYGYTF.

This chain connects TRBV2 to TRBJ1-3, with D unresolved. V was clipped by 2 bases and J by 2 bases, with 4 bases between them. The CDR3 has 13 residues. Looked up from germline, CDR1 is SNHLY and CDR2 is FYNNEI. In nucleotides, the CDR3 is TGTGCCAGCAGTGAACTCCCTGGAAACACCATATATTTT. This codes for CASSELPGNTIYF.

There are a few counts of this clone. The V call is TRBV28, the J call TRBJ1-2, with D perhaps matching TRBD1 (6 bases). The CDR3 is 14 amino acids. V lost 6 bases, J lost 4 bases, and 15 bases lay in between. Per the germline V gene, CDR1 is MDHEN and CDR2 is SYDVKM. For the CDR3, the DNA is TGTGCCAGCAGCCGCCCTACAGGGAGCTATGGCTACACCTTC. Translated, it gives CASSRPTGSYGYTF.

This clone has more than one count but fewer than ten. V usage is TRBV10-3 and J usage is TRBJ2-1, with D hard to call. The CDR3 extends over 14 amino acids. Trimming took 0 bases from V and 6 from J, leaving 9 bases between them. Germline V lookup: CDR1 ENHRY, CDR2 SYGVKD. The DNA for the CDR3 is TGTGCCATCAGTGAGTCGAGTAGAAGCAATGAGCAGTTCTTC. Protein sequence: CAISESSRSNEQFF.

The V call is TRBV29-1, the J call TRBJ2-5; the D gene is possibly TRBD1 (6 bases). The J call may be mistaken, given a closer DNA end match to TRBJ2-7. Germline CDR1 reads SQVTM; CDR2 reads ANQGSEA. This CDR3 is 12 amino acids long. The CDR3 protein is CSVVAGASEQYF. The CDR3 nucleotides read TGCAGCGTTGTCGCAGGGGCGAGCGAGCAGTACTTC.

V gene TRBV2 combines with J gene TRBJ2-7; TRBD1 agrees at 11 bases. The CDR3 has 14 residues. J gave up 5 bases and V 6 bases, and 6 bases lay outside the gene matches. Germline V gives CDR1 SNHLY, CDR2 FYNNEI. The CDR3 nucleotides are TGTGCCAGCAGGGCCAGGACAGGGGGCGACGAGCAGTACTTC. Translation: CASRARTGGDEQYF.

This clone showed up just a few times. The rearrangement joins TRBV4-2 to TRBJ1-1; 7 bases align to TRBD1. The V segment lost 1 base and the J segment 4 bases; nucleotides outside the gene matches: 6. This CDR3 contains 15 residues. The germline V gene has CDR1 LGHNA and CDR2 YNFKEQ. The CDR3 bases are TGTGCCAGCAGCCAAGCCCAGGGGGTGGGCACTGAAGCTTTCTTT. Residues: CASSQAQGVGTEAFF.

The CDR3 bases are TGTGCCAGCAGGGCCGGGAGCGCCTACGAGCAGTACTTC. It specifies CASRAGSAYEQYF. V and J are TRBV27 and TRBJ2-7; D might be TRBD2 (6 bases). Germline values: CDR1 MNHEY, CDR2 SMNVEV (reference sequence). The CDR3 is made up of 13 amino acids. Between the trimmed V and J ends, which lost 6 bases and 2 bases, there was a span of 11 bases.

This sequence joins TRBV5-1 and TRBJ1-6; possibly TRBD1 for D (6 bases). The CDR3 spans 14 residues. The V and J ends lost 3 bases and 6 bases respectively, with 10 bases between them. The germline V gene has CDR1 SGHRS and CDR2 YFSETQ. The CDR3 region is CASSYGQFNSPLHF. The CDR3 DNA sequence: TGCGCCAGCAGCTATGGACAGTTTAATTCACCCCTCCACTTT.

The chain links TRBV7-7 to TRBJ2-3; D remains unclear. This CDR3 is 13 amino acids long. The germline gives CDR1 SSHAT, CDR2 FNYEAQ (reference sequence). V was pared by 5 bases and J by 2 bases, with 8 bases between. The CDR3, as DNA: TGTGCCAGCAGCCGGCGGATCACAGATACGCAGTATTTT. Translation gives CASSRRITDTQYF.

This chain joins TRBV6-1 and TRBJ2-3; TRBD2 aligns across 13 bases. There are 15 residues in the CDR3. Germline values: CDR1 MNHNS, CDR2 SASEGT. V trimming: 5 bases; J trimming: 9 bases; junction bases outside the gene matches: 8. CDR3 sequence reads: CASSSLAGGTVTQYF. CDR3 in DNA: TGTGCCAGCAGTTCACTAGCGGGGGGGACCGTCACGCAGTATTTT.

The V and J genes are TRBV19 and TRBJ2-7; 7 bases match TRBD1. Germline CDR1 LNHDA, CDR2 SQIVND (reference sequence). Germline trimming cut 0 bases from V and 3 bases from J; bases unmatched to any gene: 5. CDR3 length equals 15 residues. CDR3 amino acids: CASSIEDRISYEQYF. CDR3 nucleotide sequence: TGTGCCAGTAGTATAGAGGACAGGATAAGCTACGAGCAGTACTTC.

The chain carries TRBV30 and TRBJ1-1; 7 nucleotides agree with TRBD1. With 5 bases clipped from V and 1 base from J, the junction kept 1 base outside the gene matches. The CDR3 sequence is 12 residues long. Per germline, CDR1 GTSNPN and CDR2 SVGIG (reference sequence). Here the CDR3 reads CAWGQENTEAFF. The CDR3 coding sequence is TGTGCCTGGGGACAGGAGAACACTGAAGCTTTCTTT.

This clone was found a few times. CDR3 protein: CASSPHRGGELFF. In nucleotides, the CDR3 is TGTGCCAGCAGTCCCCACAGGGGCGGGGAGCTGTTTTTT. J is TRBJ2-2 and V is TRBV6-6, with TRBD1 identical over 7 bases. The V segment lost 5 bases and the J segment 7 bases; nucleotides outside the gene matches: 4. This CDR3 region has 13 residues. In germline, CDR1 is MNHNY, CDR2 SVGAGI (reference sequence).

The chain links TRBV28 to TRBJ1-4; possibly TRBD1 for D (6 bases). Trimming took 5 bases from V and 1 from J, leaving 17 bases between them. This CDR3 has 17 residues. Germline V gene sequence: CDR1 MDHEN, CDR2 SYDVKM. CDR3 sequence reads: CASSLQLLGQTNEKLFF. The CDR3 DNA follows: TGTGCCAGCAGTCTACAGTTGCTGGGACAAACTAATGAAAAACTGTTTTTT.

V and J are TRBV7-3 and TRBJ2-1; D may be TRBD2 (5 bases). The CDR3 covers 13 residues. CDR1 is SGHTA and CDR2 is FQGTGA in the germline V gene. Trimming took 6 bases from V and 2 from J, leaving 8 bases between them. In nucleotides, the CDR3 is TGTGCCAGCAGACTAGGGACCTACAATGAGCAGTTCTTC. This translates into CASRLGTYNEQFF.

CDR3 bases: TGTGCCAGCAGTTACGGCGGACAGGGGAACTATGGCTACACCTTC. It encodes CASSYGGQGNYGYTF. The chain employs TRBV6-5 and TRBJ1-2; TRBD1 agrees at 9 bases. Trimming removed 2 bases from V and 2 bases from J; junction bases left unmatched: 3. CDR1 and CDR2 (germline): MNHEY, SVGAGI. The CDR3 runs 15 residues.

The genes are TRBV11-3 and TRBJ2-7, with 8 bases identical to TRBD2. This CDR3 is 14 amino acids long. The ends lost 7 bases at V and 6 bases at J; junction bases unmatched: 11. Per the germline V gene, CDR1 is SGHNT and CDR2 is YENEEA. The chain's CDR3 is CASTLGLVLAEQYF. CDR3 in DNA: TGTGCCAGCACATTGGGACTAGTCTTAGCCGAGCAGTACTTC. Filled out from reference TRBV11-3 and TRBJ2-7, the complete variable domain reads EAGVVQSPRYKIIEKKQPVAFWCNPISGHNTLYWYLQNLGQGPELLIRYENEEAVDDSQLPKDRFSAERLKGVDSTLKIQPAELGDSAVYLCASTLGLVLAEQYFGPGTRLTVT.

V usage is TRBV23-1 and J usage is TRBJ2-7; 11 nucleotides align to TRBD1. TRBV23-1 is an open reading frame, and its role is uncertain. The CDR3 is 16 residues long. Trimming cost V 6 bases and J 4 bases; bases outside gene matches: 11. The CDR3 protein is CASSPSGTGGNYEQYF. The CDR3 DNA is TGCGCCAGCAGCCCGTCAGGGACAGGGGGTAATTACGAGCAGTACTTC.

The chain has TRBV6-5 and TRBJ1-1, with D unclear. This CDR3 comprises 13 residues. Trimming left V 0 bases short and J 2 bases short, with 4 bases between. Germline V gene data show CDR1 as MNHEY and CDR2 as SVGAGI. CDR3 coding DNA: TGTGCCAGCAGTTACTCCTCTAACACTGAAGCTTTCTTT. Protein: CASSYSSNTEAFF.

The chain employs TRBV5-4 and TRBJ2-1; 8 bases fit TRBD1. The J segment lost 7 bases and the V segment lost 4 bases, leaving 13 bases of the junction unmatched. The CDR3 sequence is 16 residues long. Germline V CDR1 and CDR2: SGHNT, YYREEE (reference sequence). CDR3 region: CASSPNPGQVGNEQFF. In DNA, the CDR3 is TGTGCCAGCAGCCCCAACCCGGGACAGGTGGGGAATGAGCAGTTCTTC.